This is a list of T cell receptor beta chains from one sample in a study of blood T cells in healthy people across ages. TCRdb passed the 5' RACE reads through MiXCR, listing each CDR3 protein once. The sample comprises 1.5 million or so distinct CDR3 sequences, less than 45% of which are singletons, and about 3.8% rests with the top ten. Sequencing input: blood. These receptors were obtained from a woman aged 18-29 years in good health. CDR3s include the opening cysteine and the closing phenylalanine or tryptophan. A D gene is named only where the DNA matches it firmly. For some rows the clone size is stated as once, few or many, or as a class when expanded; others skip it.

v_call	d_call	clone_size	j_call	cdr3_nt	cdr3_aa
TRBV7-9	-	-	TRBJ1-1	TGTGCCAGCAGCCCGCCGGAGGGATTTGGGACTGAAGCTTTCTTT	CASSPPEGFGTEAFF
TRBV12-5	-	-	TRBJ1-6	TGTGCTAGTGGTTTGGTACTCTATGCCTCGAGTCCCGTATTGGATTCACCCCTCCACTTT	CASGLVLYASSPVLDSPLHF
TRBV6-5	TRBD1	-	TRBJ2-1	TGTGCCAGCAGTGACAGGGGGCTAGAGACCCAGTTCTTC	CASSDRGLETQFF
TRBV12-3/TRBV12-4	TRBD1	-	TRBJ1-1	TGTGCCAGCAGGCCGGGACAGGTTGACGGAGGGAACACTGAAGCTTTCTTT	CASRPGQVDGGNTEAFF
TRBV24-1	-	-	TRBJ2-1	TGTGCCACCAGTGTCGGGGGCAATGAGCAGTTCTTC	CATSVGGNEQFF
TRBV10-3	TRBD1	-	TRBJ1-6	TGTGCCATCAGTGAGACTGGACAGGGTAATTCACCCCTCCACTTT	CAISETGQGNSPLHF
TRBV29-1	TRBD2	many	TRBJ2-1	TGCAGCGTGGAGGGCTCCGGGACTACCGTCAATGAGCAGTTCTTC	CSVEGSGTTVNEQFF
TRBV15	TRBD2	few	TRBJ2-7	TGTGCCACCAGCAGAGGGGAGGGCCTCGAGCAGTACTTC	CATSRGEGLEQYF
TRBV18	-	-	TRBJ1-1	TGTGCCAGCTCACCTGTACAGACCCACCAAGCTTTCTTT	CASSPVQTHQAFF
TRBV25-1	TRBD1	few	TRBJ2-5	TGTGCCAGCAGTGAATTTGGGACAGGGTCGGAAGAGACCCAGTACTTC	CASSEFGTGSEETQYF
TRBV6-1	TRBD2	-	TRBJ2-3	TGTGCCAGCAGTGGGGCTAGCGGGGGGGCCGACACAGATACGCAGTATTTT	CASSGASGGADTDTQYF
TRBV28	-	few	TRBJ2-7	TGTGCCAGCAGGGATCCCGGGGGTCGAACCTACGAGCAGTACTTC	CASRDPGGRTYEQYF
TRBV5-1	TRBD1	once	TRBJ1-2	TGCGCCAGCAGCTTGTCGCCTAATACAGGGGAAGCTAACTATGGCTACACCTTC	CASSLSPNTGEANYGYTF
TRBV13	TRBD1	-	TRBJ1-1	TGTGCCAGCAGCTCGTTCCCGGGACAGGGCCACACTGAAGCTTTCTTT	CASSSFPGQGHTEAFF
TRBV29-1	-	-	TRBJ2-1	TGCAGCGTCACTGGGAGTTGGTCCTACAATGAGCAGTTCTTC	CSVTGSWSYNEQFF
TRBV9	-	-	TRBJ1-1	TGTGCCAGCAGCCCGGGGGGATACGACACTGAAGCTTTCTTT	CASSPGGYDTEAFF
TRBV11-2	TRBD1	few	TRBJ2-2	TGTGCCAGTAGCTTAGTATTACAGGGGGGCACCGGGGAGCTGTTTTTT	CASSLVLQGGTGELFF
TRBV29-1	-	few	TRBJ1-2	TGCAGCGTCCCGAGCCCAGGGAACTATGGCTACACCTTC	CSVPSPGNYGYTF
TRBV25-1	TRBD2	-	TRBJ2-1	TGTGCCAGCGGCGAAAGCGGGAGTCTCGATGAGCAGTTCTTC	CASGESGSLDEQFF
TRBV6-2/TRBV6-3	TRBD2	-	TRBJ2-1	TGTGCCAGCAGCACGGGGGGACTAGCGGCAACCAATGAGCAGTTCTTC	CASSTGGLAATNEQFF
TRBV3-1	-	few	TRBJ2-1	TGTGCCAGCAGCCAAGGGGTCCAGGGGTGGAATGAGCAGTTCTTC	CASSQGVQGWNEQFF
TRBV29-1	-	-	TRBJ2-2	TGCAGCGTTGAAGCAGGGGTAGCCGGGGAGCTGTTTTTT	CSVEAGVAGELFF
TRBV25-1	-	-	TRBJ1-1	TGTGCCAGCTGGGGGGGAGGGAGCACTGAAGCTTTCTTT	CASWGGGSTEAFF
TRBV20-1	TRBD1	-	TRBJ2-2	TGCAGTGGACGGGACAGGGGCGACACCGGGGAGCTGTTTTTT	CSGRDRGDTGELFF
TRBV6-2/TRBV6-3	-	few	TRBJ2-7	TGTGCCAGCAGTTCCCCCACCGGGACTTCCACCTACGAGCAGTACTTC	CASSSPTGTSTYEQYF
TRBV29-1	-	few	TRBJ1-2	TGCAGCGTTGATATGACGAACTATGGCTACACCTTC	CSVDMTNYGYTF
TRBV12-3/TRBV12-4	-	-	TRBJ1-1	TGTGCCAGCGGTGCGGGGGGCGGTTGGGGGACTGAAGCTTTCTTT	CASGAGGGWGTEAFF
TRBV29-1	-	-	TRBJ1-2	TGCAGCGTTGGAAGCGGATTTTATGGCTACACCTTC	CSVGSGFYGYTF
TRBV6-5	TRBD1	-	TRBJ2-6	TGTGCCAGCAGTTACTCGGTAACAGGGGCGGTATTAGGGGCCAACGTCCTGACTTTC	CASSYSVTGAVLGANVLTF
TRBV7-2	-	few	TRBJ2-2	TGTGCCAGCAGCTCGCTACCTCGACTAGCCGGGGAGCTGTTTTTT	CASSSLPRLAGELFF
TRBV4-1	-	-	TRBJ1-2	TGCGCCAGCAGCCCCCGGGAGGGTCTGGACTATGGCTACACCTTC	CASSPREGLDYGYTF
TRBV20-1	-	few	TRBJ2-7	TGCAGTGCTAGAGATATACTAGTTCCCGAGCAGTACTTC	CSARDILVPEQYF
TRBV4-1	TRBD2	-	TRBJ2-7	TGCGCCAGCAGCCAAGATGCTAGCGGGGGGAACTACGAGCAGTACTTC	CASSQDASGGNYEQYF
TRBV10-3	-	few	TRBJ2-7	TGTGCCATCAGTGATATGGGCAGAACGAAGTACGAGCAGTACTTC	CAISDMGRTKYEQYF
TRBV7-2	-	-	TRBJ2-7	TGTGCCAGCAGCTGGGGACGGAACTCCTACGAGCAGTACTTC	CASSWGRNSYEQYF
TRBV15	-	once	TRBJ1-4	TGTGCCACCAGCAGAACCTTAGGGACTATTAATGAAAAACTGTTTTTT	CATSRTLGTINEKLFF